Below, 17 T cell receptor beta chains from the same sample are listed, as sequenced in a study of blood T cell repertoires in COVID-19. Repertoires were generated with immunoSEQ multiplex PCR, while TCRdb's copy carries only in-frame clones and drops some. This sample has 180,000 or so clones, with about 88% found just once. Sequencing input: peripheral blood. These receptors all come from a woman of 80 years or more in a cohort sampled during active or convalescent COVID-19.

This clone was seen a single time. One end of the junction fails to match germline, which may point to a read error. The chain combines TRBV5-6 with TRBJ1-6; 8 nucleotides align to TRBD1. This CDR3 is built from 14 residues. Germline lookup yields CDR1 SGHDT and CDR2 YYEEEE. For the CDR3, the DNA is TGTGCCAGCAGCCCCGACAGGGGTGGATCACCTCTCCACTTT. It translates to CASSPDRGGSPLHF.

The chain uses TRBV10-1 and TRBJ2-5, with 7 bases that match TRBD2. CDR3 length: 15 residues. V shed 0 bases, J shed 3 bases, and the junction held 4 bases outside the gene matches. CDR1 is WNHNN, CDR2 SYGVQD, per germline (reference sequence). The CDR3 protein is CASSESNGRKETQYF. The CDR3 bases are TGCGCCAGCAGTGAGTCCAACGGGAGGAAAGAGACCCAGTACTTC.

This sequence joins TRBV10-2 and TRBJ1-1, with 7 positions matching TRBD1. The CDR3 runs to 12 residues. Germline trimming cut 8 bases from V and 10 bases from J; bases unmatched to any gene: 10. Germline V gene lookup returns CDR1 WSHSY and CDR2 SAAADI. The CDR3 loop is CASEDRGQGAFF. The CDR3 bases are TGCGCCAGCGAAGATAGGGGGCAGGGAGCTTTCTTT.

V usage is TRBV4-3 and J usage is TRBJ2-3, with 14 bases identical to TRBD2. The CDR3 is 18 residues long. The germline V gene has CDR1 LGHNA and CDR2 YSLEER. J gave up 1 base and V 1 base, and 4 bases lay outside the gene matches. CDR3 sequence reads: CASSQGLAGGPGTDTQYF. The DNA of the CDR3 is TGCGCCAGCAGCCAAGGACTAGCGGGGGGGCCGGGCACAGATACGCAGTATTTT.

This chain links TRBV11-2 with TRBJ2-2; a possible D gene is TRBD2 (5 bases). The CDR3 runs to 16 residues. Trimming removed 4 bases at V and 0 bases at J, with 12 bases between. CDR1 is SGHAT and CDR2 is FQNNGV in the germline V gene. The CDR3 spells CASSYSLGSNTGELFF. CDR3 nucleotides: TGTGCCAGCAGCTACTCACTAGGGTCGAACACCGGGGAGCTGTTTTTT. The complete variable domain, with remaining parts taken from reference TRBV11-2 and TRBJ2-2, reads EAGVAQSPRYKIIEKRQSVAFWCNPISGHATLYWYQQILGQGPKLLIQFQNNGVVDDSQLPKDRFSAERLKGVDSTLKIQPAKLEDSAVYLCASSYSLGSNTGELFFGEGSRLTVL.

V and J are TRBV4-1 and TRBJ2-4; D gene unclear. Trimming removed 0 bases at V and 0 bases at J, with 12 bases between. Germline loops: CDR1 MGHRA, CDR2 YSYEKL. The CDR3 extends over 17 amino acids. The DNA of the CDR3 is TGCGCCAGCAGCCAAGATCCTATTATCCTAGCCAAAAACATTCAGTACTTC. This sequence encodes CASSQDPIILAKNIQYF.

Here the CDR3 reads CASNGRQGSYNEQFF. In nucleotides, the CDR3 is TGTGCCAGCAATGGGAGACAGGGCTCCTACAATGAGCAGTTCTTC. This chain uses TRBV2 with TRBJ2-1, with 7 bases fitting TRBD1. CDR3 size: 15 residues. Trimming cost V 7 bases and J 0 bases; bases outside gene matches: 6. Germline-derived CDR1 and CDR2 are SNHLY and FYNNEI.

Written as DNA, the CDR3 is TGTGCCAGCAGCAAGCCATGGGACAATTGGCGTGAGACCCAGTACTTC. It translates to CASSKPWDNWRETQYF. The chain recombines TRBV21-1 with TRBJ2-5; TRBD1, the table's D call, was not compared with the DNA. TRBV21-1 is deemed a pseudogene. CDR3 length equals 16 residues.

This clone occurred a few times. V and J are TRBV6-1 and TRBJ2-7; 8 nucleotides align to TRBD1. The CDR3 totals 15 residues. CDR1 is MNHNS, CDR2 SASEGT, per germline. The CDR3 DNA reads as TGTGCCAGCAGGGAAGACAGGGGAAGCTCCTACGAGCAGTACGTC. Encoded protein: CASREDRGSSYEQYV.

This chain links TRBV14 with TRBJ2-5; TRBD2 matches at 14 bases. The CDR3 is 17 amino acids. V lost 2 bases, J lost 2 bases, and 4 bases stayed unmatched. CDR1 is SGHDN, CDR2 FVKESK, per germline. CDR3 DNA: TGTGCCAGCAGCCAACCGTGGACTAGCGGGGGGCAAGAGACCCAGTACTTC. Residues: CASSQPWTSGGQETQYF.

This clone was found once. The genes are TRBV7-2 and TRBJ2-1, with 12 bases lining up with TRBD2. CDR3 size: 14 residues. J was trimmed by 8 bases and V by 10 bases; bases with no gene match: 9. Per germline, CDR1 SGHTA and CDR2 FQGNSA. CDR3 protein: CATTSGGLRDEQFF. In nucleotides, the CDR3 is TGTGCCACGACTAGCGGGGGCCTGAGGGATGAGCAGTTCTTC.

This rearrangement joins TRBV6-5 to TRBJ2-3; D possibly corresponds to TRBD2 (5 bases). In germline, CDR1 is MNHEY, CDR2 SVGAGI. This CDR3 contains 16 residues. V shed 0 bases and J shed 0 bases, with 10 bases lying between them. In DNA, the CDR3 is TGTGCCAGCAGTTACTCCAGCGGCCCGAGCACAGATACGCAGTATTTT. It codes for CASSYSSGPSTDTQYF.

The genes are TRBV5-1 and TRBJ1-3; D ambiguous. The germline V gene encodes CDR1 SGHRS and CDR2 YFSETQ. The V gene lost 0 bases and the J gene lost 4 bases, with 14 bases spanning the gap. The CDR3 contains 16 residues. The CDR3 nucleotides read TGCGCCAGCAGCTTGGCAGGTGGATTAGGCGGAAACACCATATATTTT. This codes for CASSLAGGLGGNTIYF.

The gene calls are TRBV3-1 (or the pseudogene TRBV3-2) and TRBJ2-5; 7 bases fit TRBD2. The CDR3 is 16 amino acids. Germline-derived CDR1 and CDR2 are LGHDT and YNNKEL (reference sequence). V was clipped by 6 bases and J by 4 bases; unmatched bases: 14. The CDR3 is CASRGWWAGAGETQYF. As DNA, the CDR3 is TGTGCCAGCAGAGGATGGTGGGCGGGAGCAGGAGAGACCCAGTACTTC.

The chain uses TRBV6-2 or TRBV6-3 and TRBJ2-2; D unresolved. The V end lost 2 bases, the J end lost 4 bases, and 8 bases lay between the germline ends. This CDR3 contains 14 residues. Germline V gene lookup returns CDR1 MNHEY and CDR2 SVGEGT. This CDR3 reads CASSYTGTTGELFF. In DNA form, the CDR3 reads TGTGCCAGCAGTTACACGGGTACCACCGGGGAGCTGTTTTTT.

The chain links TRBV9 to TRBJ2-7; 12 bases agree with TRBD2. The germline CDR1 and CDR2 sequences are SGDLS and YYNGEE. V trimming: 3 bases; J trimming: 0 bases; junction bases outside the gene matches: 7. This CDR3 is 17 amino acids long. CDR3 bases: TGTGCCAGCAGCGACACAACTAGCGGGGGGCCCTCCTACGAGCAGTACTTC. As protein: CASSDTTSGGPSYEQYF.

This rearrangement joins TRBV28 to TRBJ1-2; D perhaps matches TRBD1 (5 bases). Trimming took off 9 bases at V and 2 bases at J, with 28 bases between the two ends. CDR1 and CDR2 from the germline V gene are MDHEN and SYDVKM. This CDR3 contains 18 residues. The DNA of the CDR3 is TGTGCCAGTAGCCCCTCAGGGAGGGGACTCCTAGTAAACTATGGCTACACCTTC. Amino acid sequence: CASSPSGRGLLVNYGYTF.